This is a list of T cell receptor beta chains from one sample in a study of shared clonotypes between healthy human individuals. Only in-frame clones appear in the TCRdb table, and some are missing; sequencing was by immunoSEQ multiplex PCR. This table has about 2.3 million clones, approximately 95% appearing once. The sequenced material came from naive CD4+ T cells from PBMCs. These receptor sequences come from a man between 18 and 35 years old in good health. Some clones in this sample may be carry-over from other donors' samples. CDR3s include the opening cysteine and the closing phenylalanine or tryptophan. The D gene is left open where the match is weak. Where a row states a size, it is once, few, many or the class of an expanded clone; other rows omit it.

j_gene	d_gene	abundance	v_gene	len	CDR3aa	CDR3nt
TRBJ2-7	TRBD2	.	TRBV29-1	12	CSVGEGMGEQYF	TGCAGCGTTGGGGAGGGGATGGGAGAGCAGTACTTC
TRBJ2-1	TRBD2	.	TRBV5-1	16	CASSFISGRTYNEQFF	TGCGCCAGCAGCTTCATAAGCGGGAGGACCTACAATGAGCAGTTCTTC
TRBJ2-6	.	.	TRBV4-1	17	CASSQDASGAGANVLTF	TGCGCCAGCAGCCAAGATGCCTCAGGGGCCGGGGCCAACGTCCTGACTTTC
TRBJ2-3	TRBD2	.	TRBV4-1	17	CASSQARLAGPTDTQYF	TGCGCCAGCAGCCAAGCGCGGCTAGCGGGACCTACAGATACGCAGTATTTT
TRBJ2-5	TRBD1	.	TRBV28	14	CASSIGTGGETQYF	TGTGCCAGCAGTATTGGGACAGGGGGGGAGACCCAGTACTTC
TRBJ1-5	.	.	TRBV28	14	CASSRTARDQPQHF	TGTGCCAGCAGTCGGACAGCCAGGGATCAGCCCCAGCATTTT
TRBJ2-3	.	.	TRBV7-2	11	CASRRQGPQYF	TGTGCCAGCAGGCGGCAGGGGCCGCAGTATTTT
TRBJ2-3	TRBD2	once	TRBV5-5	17	CASSWKGLAGSTDTQYF	TGTGCCAGCAGCTGGAAAGGACTAGCGGGTAGCACAGATACGCAGTATTTT
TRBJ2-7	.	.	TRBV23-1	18	CASSHRDSGQYINYEQYF	TGCGCCAGCAGTCATAGGGACTCGGGACAGTATATCAACTACGAGCAGTACTTC
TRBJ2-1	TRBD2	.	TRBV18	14	CASSLLAGEHEQFF	TGTGCCAGCTCATTACTAGCGGGAGAGCATGAGCAGTTCTTC
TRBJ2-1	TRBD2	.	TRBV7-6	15	CASSLLAGIYNEQFF	TGTGCCAGCAGTCTACTAGCGGGGATATACAATGAGCAGTTCTTC
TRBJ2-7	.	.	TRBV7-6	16	CASSPRQGGFPYEQYF	TGTGCCAGCAGCCCACGACAGGGAGGGTTCCCCTACGAGCAGTACTTC
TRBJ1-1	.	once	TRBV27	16	CASSKEAGRINTEAFF	TGTGCCAGCAGTAAAGAAGCGGGACGGATTAACACTGAAGCTTTCTTT
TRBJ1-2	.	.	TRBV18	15	CASSPTGDSNYGYTF	TGTGCCAGCTCACCCACGGGGGACTCTAACTATGGCTACACCTTC
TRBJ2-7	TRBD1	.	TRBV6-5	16	CASSYAGTGGRLRQYF	TGTGCCAGCAGTTACGCCGGGACAGGGGGCCGATTACGGCAGTACTTC
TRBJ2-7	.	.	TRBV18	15	CASSQDRPGVYEQYF	TGTGCCAGCTCACAGGACAGGCCGGGAGTCTACGAGCAGTACTTC
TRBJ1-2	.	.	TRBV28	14	CASRGSGLAYGYTF	TGTGCCAGCAGGGGTTCGGGGCTAGCCTATGGCTACACCTTC
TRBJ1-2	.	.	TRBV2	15	CASSRNLDTSYGYTF	TGTGCCAGCAGCCGCAACTTAGACACCTCCTATGGCTACACCTTC
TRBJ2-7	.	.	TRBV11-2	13	CASSLAGAQGQYF	TGTGCCAGCAGCTTAGCGGGGGCGCAAGGGCAGTACTTC
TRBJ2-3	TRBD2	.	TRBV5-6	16	CASSSWTSGSTDTQYF	TGTGCCAGCAGCTCCTGGACTAGCGGAAGCACAGATACGCAGTATTTT
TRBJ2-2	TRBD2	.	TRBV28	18	CASSLGLAGGANTGELFF	TGTGCCAGCAGTTTAGGACTAGCGGGAGGCGCGAACACCGGGGAGCTGTTTTTT
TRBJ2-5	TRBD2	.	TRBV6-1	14	CASSRTSGQETQYF	TGTGCCAGCAGTCGGACTAGCGGTCAAGAGACCCAGTACTTC
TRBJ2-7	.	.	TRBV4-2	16	CASSQEGRAGLDEQYF	TGTGCCAGCAGCCAAGAAGGTCGAGCCGGTCTCGACGAGCAGTACTTC
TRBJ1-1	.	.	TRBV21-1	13	CASSPGVNTEAFF	TGTGCCAGCTCTCCCGGGGTGAACACTGAAGCTTTCTTT
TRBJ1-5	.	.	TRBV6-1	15	CASSERDPFNQPQHF	TGTGCCAGCAGTGAGCGGGATCCCTTCAATCAGCCCCAGCATTTT
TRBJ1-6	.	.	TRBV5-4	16	CASSDPTEGLNSPLHF	TGTGCCAGCAGCGACCCGACAGAGGGCCTTAATTCACCCCTCCACTTT
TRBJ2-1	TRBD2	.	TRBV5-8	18	CASSLGSLAGGIFNEQFF	TGTGCCAGCAGCTTGGGGTCGCTAGCGGGAGGTATCTTCAATGAGCAGTTCTTC
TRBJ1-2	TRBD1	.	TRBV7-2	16	CASSVLPGQTLYGYTF	TGTGCCAGCAGCGTACTTCCGGGACAGACTCTCTATGGCTACACCTTC
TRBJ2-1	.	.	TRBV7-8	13	CASSLDMGNEQFF	TGTGCCAGCAGCTTAGATATGGGGAATGAGCAGTTCTTC
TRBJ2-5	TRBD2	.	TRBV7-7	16	CASSEGAAGGGETQYF	TGTGCCAGCAGCGAAGGGGCAGCGGGAGGAGGCGAGACCCAGTACTTC
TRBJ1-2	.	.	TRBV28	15	CASSLVLRGGEGYTF	TGTGCCAGCAGTTTGGTCCTTAGGGGAGGTGAAGGCTACACCTTC
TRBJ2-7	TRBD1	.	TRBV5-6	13	CASSVQGRYEQYF	TGTGCCAGCAGTGTACAGGGGAGATACGAGCAGTACTTC
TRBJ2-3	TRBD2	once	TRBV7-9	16	CASSLFRSGGTDTQYF	TGTGCCAGCAGCTTATTTCGTAGCGGGGGCACAGATACGCAGTATTTT
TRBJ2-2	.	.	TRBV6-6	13	CASKAKGTGELFF	TGTGCCAGCAAGGCCAAGGGGACCGGGGAGCTGTTTTTT
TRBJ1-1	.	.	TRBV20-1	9	CSARVPRIF	TGCAGTGCTAGAGTCCCGAGGATCTTT
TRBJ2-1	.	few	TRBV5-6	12	CASSLQYNEQFF	TGTGCCAGCAGCTTGCAATACAATGAGCAGTTCTTC
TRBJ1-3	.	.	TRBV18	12	CASSPGGNTIYF	TGTGCCAGCTCACCAGGAGGAAACACCATATATTTT
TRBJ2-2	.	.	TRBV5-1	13	CASSLLGAGELFF	TGCGCCAGCAGCTTGCTGGGTGCCGGGGAGCTGTTTTTT
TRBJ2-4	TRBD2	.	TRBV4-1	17	CASSPGLAGLAKNIQYF	TGCGCCAGCAGCCCAGGACTAGCGGGATTAGCCAAAAACATTCAGTACTTC
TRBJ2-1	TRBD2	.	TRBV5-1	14	CASSLNSGENEQFF	TGCGCCAGCAGCTTGAATAGCGGGGAGAATGAGCAGTTCTTC
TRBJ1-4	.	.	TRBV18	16	CASSPLVVTTNEKLFF	TGTGCCAGCTCGCCCCTTGTGGTGACAACTAATGAAAAACTGTTTTTT
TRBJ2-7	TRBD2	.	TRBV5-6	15	CASSPGLAGSYEQYF	TGTGCCAGCAGCCCGGGACTAGCGGGAAGCTACGAGCAGTACTTC
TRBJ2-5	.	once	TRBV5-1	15	CASSLATGREETQYF	TGCGCCAGCAGCTTGGCCACGGGGCGGGAAGAGACCCAGTACTTC
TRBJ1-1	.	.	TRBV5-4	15	CASSHSDTKNTEAFF	TGTGCCAGCAGCCATTCAGACACCAAGAACACTGAAGCTTTCTTT